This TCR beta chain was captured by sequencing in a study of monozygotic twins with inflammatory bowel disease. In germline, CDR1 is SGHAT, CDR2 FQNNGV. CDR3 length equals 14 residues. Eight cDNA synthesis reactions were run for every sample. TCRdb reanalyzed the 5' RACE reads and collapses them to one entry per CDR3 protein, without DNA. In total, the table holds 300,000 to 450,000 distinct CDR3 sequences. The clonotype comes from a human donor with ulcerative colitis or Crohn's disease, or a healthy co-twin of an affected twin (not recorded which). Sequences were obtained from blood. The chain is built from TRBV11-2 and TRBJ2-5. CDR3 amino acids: CASSLFSSQETQYF.